A selection of T cell receptor beta chains follows, all from one sample in a study of OX40 agonist ivuxolimab in advanced cancers. The data were produced by immunoSEQ multiplex PCR, yet TCRdb's version contains in-frame clones alone and is incomplete. This sample has about 54,000 clones, with roughly 90% found just once. The starting material was CD4+ or CD8+ T cells sorted from blood, obtained in a trial of the OX40 agonist ivuxolimab. These TCRs come from an adult with an advanced solid tumor such as melanoma, head and neck, liver or kidney cancer. CDR3s include the opening cysteine and the closing phenylalanine or tryptophan. D genes are given only for firm matches. Not every row has a clone size; where given, it reads once, few, many or a size class.

TRBD2	TRBV6-1	NA	TRBJ2-1	CASSVERESSYNEQFF	TGTGCCAGCAGTGTCGAGCGGGAGAGCTCCTACAATGAGCAGTTCTTC
NA	TRBV9	NA	TRBJ1-2	CASSVAPGASYGYTF	TGTGCCAGCAGCGTAGCCCCAGGGGCCTCCTATGGCTACACCTTC
NA	TRBV27	NA	TRBJ1-1	CASSPGRLNTEAFF	TGTGCCAGCAGTCCAGGCAGATTGAACACTGAAGCTTTCTTT
TRBD2	TRBV7-3	NA	TRBJ2-7	CASSLSLAGGSYEQYF	TGTGCCAGCAGCTTAAGCCTAGCGGGAGGTTCCTACGAGCAGTACTTC
NA	TRBV6-5	few	TRBJ1-2	CASSYSVAENYGYTF	TGTGCCAGCAGTTACTCGGTGGCAGAGAACTATGGCTACACCTTC
NA	TRBV6-5	NA	TRBJ2-2	CASLAGKLFF	TGTGCCAGCTTGGCGGGAAAGCTGTTTTTT
NA	TRBV21-1	NA	TRBJ1-4	CASSLMGGLGEKLFF	TGTGCCAGCAGCCTCATGGGGGGGCTTGGAGAAAAACTGTTTTTT
NA	TRBV5-1	NA	TRBJ1-5	CASSNLPDQPQHF	TGCGCCAGCTCTAATCTTCCGGATCAGCCCCAGCATTTT
NA	TRBV5-4	NA	TRBJ2-7	CASSLTGRGEQYF	TGTGCCAGCAGCTTGACAGGTCGAGGCGAGCAGTACTTC
NA	TRBV27	once	TRBJ1-4	CASSLTVTEKLFF	TGTGCCAGCAGTTTGACAGTTACTGAAAAACTGTTTTTT
NA	TRBV28	NA	TRBJ1-6	CASSSPGPENSPLHF	TGTGCCAGCAGTTCTCCGGGCCCAGAGAATTCACCCCTCCACTTT
NA	TRBV6-4	NA	TRBJ1-5	CASSVPARGKVFQPQHF	TGTGCCAGCAGCGTACCAGCTAGAGGGAAAGTTTTTCAGCCCCAGCATTTT
TRBD2	TRBV28	NA	TRBJ2-1	CASSGLALLQFF	TGTGCCAGCAGCGGACTAGCCCTTCTCCAGTTCTTC
NA	TRBV28	NA	TRBJ2-7	CASSSPHSYEQYF	TGTGCCAGCAGTTCCCCACACAGCTACGAGCAGTACTTC
NA	TRBV4-1	NA	TRBJ2-2	CASSQPRGTGELFF	TGCGCCAGCAGCCAGCCCCGGGGTACCGGGGAGCTGTTTTTT
TRBD1	TRBV4-1	few	TRBJ1-2	CASSHDPRRTGGYGYTF	TGCGCCAGCAGCCATGATCCCCGACGGACAGGGGGCTATGGCTACACCTTC
TRBD1	TRBV4-2	few	TRBJ1-4	CASSAGGDREIILFF	TGTGCCAGCAGCGCCGGAGGGGACAGGGAAATAATACTGTTTTTT
NA	TRBV10-1	NA	TRBJ2-3	CASSLGGAGTDTQYF	TGCGCCAGCAGTTTAGGGGGCGCGGGGACAGATACGCAGTATTTT
NA	TRBV25-1	NA	TRBJ1-2	CASSAGPWGYTF	TGTGCCAGCAGTGCGGGACCGTGGGGCTACACCTTC
NA	TRBV28	NA	TRBJ1-3	CASLGGAAGNTIYF	TGTGCCAGCCTCGGGGGGGCCGCTGGAAACACCATATATTTT
TRBD2	TRBV10-2	NA	TRBJ2-7	CASSELLAGGSIRYEQYF	TGCGCCAGCAGTGAGCTATTAGCGGGGGGATCAATACGCTACGAGCAGTACTTC
TRBD1	TRBV5-4	NA	TRBJ2-2	CASSSLGQGNTGELFF	TGTGCCAGCAGCTCCCTAGGACAGGGTAACACCGGGGAGCTGTTTTTT
NA	TRBV6-6	once	TRBJ1-2	CASGDRRNYGYTF	TGTGCCAGCGGGGACCGAAGGAACTATGGCTACACCTTC
NA	TRBV11-2	NA	TRBJ2-7	CASSLSGYEQYF	TGTGCCAGCAGCTTATCAGGCTACGAGCAGTACTTC
NA	TRBV7-9	NA	TRBJ1-2	CASSLAREGGYTF	TGTGCCAGCAGCTTAGCGCGGGAGGGAGGCTACACCTTC
NA	TRBV28	NA	TRBJ2-2	CASSPRTENTGELFF	TGTGCCAGCAGTCCGAGGACGGAAAACACCGGGGAGCTGTTTTTT
NA	TRBV6-6	NA	TRBJ1-1	CASSYSPSEVEAFF	TGTGCCAGCAGTTACAGCCCCAGTGAGGTTGAAGCTTTCTTT
NA	TRBV6-6	NA	TRBJ1-4	CASSWQGFRNEKLFF	TGTGCCAGCAGTTGGCAAGGGTTCCGTAATGAAAAACTGTTTTTT
NA	TRBV19	NA	TRBJ1-5	CATHWGNNQPQHF	TGTGCCACCCACTGGGGTAACAATCAGCCCCAGCATTTT
NA	TRBV5-1	NA	TRBJ2-6	CASSLETVNSGANVLTF	TGCGCCAGCAGCTTGGAGACAGTGAACTCTGGGGCCAACGTCCTGACTTTC
NA	TRBV6-1	few	TRBJ2-3	CASSDRPSSTDTQYF	TGTGCCAGCAGTGACAGGCCTTCTAGCACAGATACGCAGTATTTT
NA	TRBV6-6	NA	TRBJ1-4	CASSPIGEKLFF	TGTGCCAGCAGTCCCATAGGTGAAAAACTGTTTTTT
TRBD2	TRBV27	NA	TRBJ2-7	CASSLSQGVAGSYEQYF	TGTGCCAGCAGTTTATCTCAAGGGGTAGCGGGAAGCTACGAGCAGTACTTC
NA	TRBV7-2	NA	TRBJ1-5	CASSQYSNQPQHF	TGTGCCAGCAGCCAGTATAGCAATCAGCCCCAGCATTTT
NA	TRBV2	NA	TRBJ1-4	CASNRDVDEKLFF	TGTGCCAGCAATCGGGACGTGGATGAAAAACTGTTTTTT
NA	TRBV2	NA	TRBJ2-7	CASNNDVEIRRF	TGTGCCAGCAACAATGACGTGGAAATTAGGAGATTC
NA	TRBV6-6	NA	TRBJ2-1	CASSYGGAFLNEQFF	TGTGCCAGCAGTTACGGGGGGGCGTTCCTCAATGAGCAGTTCTTC
NA	TRBV13	NA	TRBJ1-6	CASSLGQGMGNSPLHF	TGTGCCAGCAGCTTAGGACAGGGCATGGGTAATTCACCCCTCCACTTT
TRBD1	TRBV5-8	NA	TRBJ2-5	CASSLLRTGGFETQYF	TGTGCCAGCAGCTTGCTTCGGACAGGGGGCTTTGAGACCCAGTACTTC
NA	TRBV4-2	NA	TRBJ2-3	CASSQDTRQGTDTQYF	TGTGCCAGCAGCCAAGATACCCGACAGGGCACAGATACGCAGTATTTT
TRBD1	TRBV7-3	NA	TRBJ2-3	CASSLEQGTTDTQYF	TGTGCCAGCAGCTTGGAACAGGGGACAACCGATACGCAGTATTTT
TRBD1	TRBV7-8	NA	TRBJ2-2	CASSLRGTGELFF	TGTGCCAGCAGCCTCAGGGGGACCGGGGAGCTGTTTTTT
TRBD1	TRBV6-5	NA	TRBJ1-1	CASSTGQGAVAFF	TGTGCCAGCAGTACAGGACAGGGGGCGGTAGCTTTCTTT
NA	TRBV28	NA	TRBJ2-7	CASSSGAVYGQYF	TGTGCCAGCAGCTCCGGGGCGGTGTACGGGCAGTACTTC
NA	TRBV7-9	few	TRBJ1-5	CASSSTAFNQPQHF	TGTGCCAGCAGCTCGACAGCCTTCAATCAGCCCCAGCATTTT
TRBD2	TRBV29-1	NA	TRBJ2-5	CSVEGGLAGSQETQYF	TGCAGCGTTGAAGGGGGCCTAGCGGGCTCCCAAGAGACCCAGTACTTC
NA	TRBV28	NA	TRBJ2-5	CASSLSVQETQYF	TGTGCCAGCAGTTTATCGGTCCAAGAGACCCAGTACTTC
NA	TRBV19	NA	TRBJ2-2	CASRSATGELFF	TGTGCCAGTAGAAGCGCCACCGGGGAGCTGTTTTTT
TRBD1	TRBV7-2	few	TRBJ1-1	CASSRQGGNTEAFF	TGTGCCAGCAGCCGCCAGGGGGGGAACACTGAAGCTTTCTTT
TRBD2	TRBV28	NA	TRBJ2-5	CASSLPEAGGETQYF	TGTGCCAGCAGTCTCCCGGAGGCGGGGGGAGAGACCCAGTACTTC
NA	TRBV27	few	TRBJ1-2	CASRWGGTMEGYTF	TGTGCCAGCAGATGGGGCGGGACTATGGAAGGCTACACCTTC
TRBD2	TRBV15	NA	TRBJ2-5	CATSRETSFLETQYF	TGTGCCACCAGCAGAGAGACTAGCTTCTTGGAGACCCAGTACTTC
TRBD1	TRBV5-3	NA	TRBJ1-5	CARSCRLRGLGNQPQHF	TGTGCCAGAAGCTGCCGCTTGAGGGGGCTTGGCAATCAGCCCCAGCATTTT
TRBD2	TRBV19	NA	TRBJ2-3	CASSPVLAGGDTQYF	TGTGCCAGTAGTCCCGTACTAGCGGGAGGGGATACGCAGTATTTT
NA	TRBV5-4	NA	TRBJ2-7	CASSQGFYEQYF	TGTGCCAGCAGCCAGGGTTTCTACGAGCAGTACTTC